The 14 T cell receptor beta chains given below trace back to one sample, sequenced in a study of pediatric ulcerative colitis. The data were produced by immunoSEQ multiplex PCR, yet TCRdb's version contains in-frame clones alone and is incomplete. The data show roughly 25,000 clones, more than 65% seen once. The rectum was sampled with one to two pinch biopsies at colonoscopy. The sequencing input was gut tissue. The receptors derive from a boy aged 5-17 years with severe ulcerative colitis.

This chain joins TRBV29-1 and TRBJ2-3; 8 positions match TRBD2. The CDR3 extends over 15 amino acids. With 4 bases clipped from V and 2 bases from J, the junction kept 8 bases outside the gene matches. Germline CDR1 and CDR2: SQVTM and ANQGSEA. CDR3 in amino acids: CSVARAGGPTDTQYF. CDR3 in DNA: TGCAGCGTTGCACGGGCGGGAGGACCCACAGATACGCAGTATTTT.

The chain combines TRBV2 with TRBJ2-1; D unclear. The CDR3 totals 14 residues. In germline, CDR1 is SNHLY, CDR2 FYNNEI. Trimming removed 7 bases at V and 4 bases at J, with 14 bases between. CDR3 residues: CASTKSDGYNEQFF. The CDR3 nucleotides read TGTGCCAGCACCAAAAGTGACGGATACAATGAGCAGTTCTTC.

This sequence joins TRBV9 and TRBJ1-1; tentatively, D is TRBD1 (5 bases). The CDR3 length is 15 residues. The V and J ends lost 0 bases and 10 bases respectively, with 19 bases between them. The V gene's germline CDR1 is SGDLS and CDR2 YYNGEE. The CDR3 spells CASSVGSGAGDVAFF. CDR3 nucleotides: TGTGCCAGCAGCGTAGGGTCCGGGGCCGGGGACGTAGCTTTCTTT. Using reference TRBV9 and TRBJ1-1 for the parts outside the CDR3, the full variable domain is DSGVTQTPKHLITATGQRVTLRCSPRSGDLSVYWYQQSLDQGLQFLIQYYNGEERAKGNILERFSAQQFPDLHSELNLSSLELGDSALYFCASSVGSGAGDVAFFGQGTRLTVV.

This clone was seen only once. Mismatch with germline at one junction end may stem from a read error. The chain carries TRBV7-7 and TRBJ2-2; the D gene is possibly TRBD2 (5 bases). The CDR3 has 15 residues. The germline V gene encodes CDR1 SSHAT and CDR2 FNYEAQ (reference sequence). CDR3 nucleotides: TGTGCTAGCAGCTTTGGAATGGGAGCCGGCGGGGAGCTGTTTTTT. It specifies CASSFGMGAGGELFF.

This chain joins TRBV7-9 and TRBJ2-7; 8 bases match TRBD2. Germline V CDR1 and CDR2: SEHNR, FQNEAQ (reference sequence). The CDR3 length is 15 residues. V was pared by 5 bases and J by 2 bases, with 8 bases of the junction left unmatched. In DNA, the CDR3 is TGTGCCAGCAGCGTTAGCGGGGCGAGCCCCTACGAGCAGTACTTC. This gives the protein CASSVSGASPYEQYF.

The chain links TRBV6-1 to TRBJ2-7; TRBD2 matches at 13 bases. Germline CDR1 is MNHNS and CDR2 is SASEGT. The CDR3 sequence is 15 residues long. V gave up 6 bases and J gave up 2 bases; unmatched junction bases: 4. This CDR3 is CASRRGLAGTYEQYF. In DNA form, the CDR3 reads TGTGCCAGCAGAAGGGGACTAGCGGGGACCTACGAGCAGTACTTC.

V gene TRBV4-1 combines with J gene TRBJ2-3, with 8 bases matching TRBD2. This CDR3 has 17 amino acids. Germline CDR1 and CDR2: MGHRA and YSYEKL. V lost 1 base, J lost 2 bases, and 8 bases stayed unmatched. The CDR3 reads CASSQGSLAGVTDTQYF. In DNA, the CDR3 is TGCGCCAGCAGCCAAGGGTCGCTAGCGGGCGTCACAGATACGCAGTATTTT.

This clone showed up just once. The V call is TRBV7-2, the J call TRBJ1-5; D not resolved. The CDR3 sequence is 17 residues long. Germline-derived CDR1 and CDR2 are SGHTA and FQGNSA. Trimming pared 4 bases from V and 7 bases from J, leaving 23 bases between. The CDR3 is CASSSGTGPRSGQPQHF. In DNA form, the CDR3 reads TGTGCCAGCAGCTCGGGAACCGGCCCACGATCCGGGCAGCCCCAGCATTTT.

The chain employs TRBV6-5 and TRBJ2-7, with 10 bases aligning to TRBD2. The CDR3 is 15 residues long. The junction had 8 bases not matched to a gene; V was cut back by 7 bases and J by 2 bases. Germline assignment: CDR1 MNHEY and CDR2 SVGAGI. The CDR3 bases are TGTGCCAGCACCGATAGCGGGAGGAAGACCTACGAGCAGTACTTC. Translated: CASTDSGRKTYEQYF.

V is TRBV6-5 and J is TRBJ1-1; D perhaps matches TRBD1 (6 bases). The CDR3 spans 15 residues. V was trimmed by 7 bases and J by 2 bases, leaving 17 bases between them. In germline, CDR1 is MNHEY, CDR2 SVGAGI. DNA of the CDR3: TGTGCCAGCACAAGAGGGGGACAAGTTAACACTGAAGCTTTCTTT. Translation: CASTRGGQVNTEAFF.

The CDR3 sequence is CSVELAGGQGTDTQYF. CDR3 nucleotide sequence: TGCAGCGTTGAACTAGCGGGAGGTCAGGGCACAGATACGCAGTATTTT. The J gene is TRBJ2-3, the V gene TRBV29-1; 11 positions agree with TRBD2. The CDR3 totals 16 residues. Losses at the gene ends were 2 bases for V and 1 base for J; bases not matched to a gene: 5. Germline V CDR1 and CDR2: SQVTM, ANQGSEA.

The V call is TRBV12-5, the J call TRBJ1-2; 9 nucleotides align to TRBD1. CDR3 length equals 13 residues. Trimming cost V 5 bases and J 6 bases; bases outside gene matches: 4. CDR1 and CDR2 from the germline V gene are LGHNT and FRNRAP. The CDR3 DNA reads as TGTGCTAGTGGTCCTCGGACAGGGGATGGCTACACCTTC. Its translation: CASGPRTGDGYTF.

CDR3 nucleotides: TGTGCCAGCAGCTATGAGGTAGAAGGGAGTACGCAGTATTTT. Encoded protein: CASSYEVEGSTQYF. V and J are TRBV7-2 and TRBJ2-3, with D possibly TRBD2 on 5 matching bases. In germline, CDR1 is SGHTA, CDR2 FQGNSA. The CDR3 sequence is 14 residues long. The V gene lost 4 bases and the J gene lost 8 bases, with 16 bases spanning the gap.

This chain joins TRBV7-2 and TRBJ2-7; no reliable D call. V was pared by 5 bases and J by 1 base, with 12 bases between. The CDR3 extends over 14 amino acids. Germline CDR1 reads SGHTA; CDR2 reads FQGNSA. CDR3 DNA: TGTGCCAGCAGCCCTGAAGGCGGTTCCTACGAGCAGTACTTC. Translation gives CASSPEGGSYEQYF.